The 11 T cell receptor beta chains reported below all come from one sample, sequenced in a study of lymphopenia after photon versus proton radiotherapy. Assay: immunoSEQ multiplex PCR; the TCRdb copy retains only in-frame clones and omits some. The sample holds 150,000 to 200,000 clones, 70% to 90% seen once. Sequencing used peripheral blood, obtained from a patient treated with photon-based radiotherapy. The receptors originated from a man between 45 and 60 years old with gastric cancer.

The chain links TRBV6-4 to TRBJ2-1; D possibly corresponds to TRBD2 (6 bases). The germline gives CDR1 MRHNA, CDR2 SNTAGT. There are 14 residues in the CDR3. Trimming pared 3 bases from V and 1 base from J, leaving 7 bases between. As DNA, the CDR3 is TGTGCCAGCAGTGAGGAGGGATCCTACAATGAGCAGTTCTTC. Translation gives CASSEEGSYNEQFF.

The rearrangement joins TRBV6-5 to TRBJ1-4; D is possibly TRBD1 (6 bases). V was cut by 2 bases and J by 8 bases, with 15 bases left in between. The CDR3 extends over 15 amino acids. CDR1 is MNHEY, CDR2 SVGAGI, per germline. The CDR3 DNA is TGTGCCAGCAGTTACGGGGCAGGGGCGGCGGAAAAACTGTTTTTT. Its protein product is CASSYGAGAAEKLFF.

The rearrangement joins TRBV30 to TRBJ2-7; perhaps D is TRBD1 or TRBD2 (5 bases each). Germline V CDR1 and CDR2: GTSNPN, SVGIG (reference sequence). The CDR3 spans 14 residues. The V and J ends lost 2 bases and 2 bases respectively, with 13 bases between them. The chain's CDR3 is CAWSSGTRTYEQYF. The CDR3 coding sequence is TGTGCCTGGAGTTCGGGGACCAGGACCTACGAGCAGTACTTC. The full variable domain, completed using reference TRBV30 and TRBJ2-7, is SQTIHQWPATLVQPVGSPLSLECTVEGTSNPNLYWYRQAAGRGLQLLFYSVGIGQISSEVPQNLSASRPQDRQFILSSKKLLLSDSGFYLCAWSSGTRTYEQYFGPGTRLTVT.

This sequence joins TRBV5-6 and TRBJ1-5; maybe TRBD1 (6 bases). The germline V gene has CDR1 SGHDT and CDR2 YYEEEE. The CDR3 runs 15 residues. Trimming left V 0 bases short and J 7 bases short, with 14 bases between. The CDR3 loop reads CASSLAGVFNQPQHF. The CDR3, as DNA: TGTGCCAGCAGCTTGGCAGGGGTTTTTAACCAGCCCCAGCATTTT.

The chain is built from TRBV5-6 and TRBJ2-3, with D tentatively TRBD2 (6 bases). CDR1 SGHDT and CDR2 YYEEEE come from the germline V gene. The CDR3 is 15 residues long. V lost 1 base and J lost 6, with 15 bases in between. CDR3 sequence: CASSLRATRGDTQYF. CDR3 nucleotides: TGTGCCAGCAGCTTGAGGGCCACACGGGGGGATACGCAGTATTTT.

This rearrangement joins TRBV2 to TRBJ2-4; no definite D call. The CDR3 totals 15 residues. Germline CDR1 reads SNHLY; CDR2 reads FYNNEI. Trimming removed 3 bases at V and 0 bases at J, with 9 bases between. Here the CDR3 reads CASSDGEVAKNIQYF. CDR3 nucleotides: TGTGCCAGCAGTGATGGGGAAGTAGCCAAAAACATTCAGTACTTC.

This clone was recorded once. The genes are TRBV5-1 and TRBJ2-5; D is uncertain. The end of the DNA fits TRBJ2-7 better, so the J call may be wrong. The CDR3 length is 15 residues. Germline-derived CDR1 and CDR2 are SGHRS and YFSETQ. In DNA form, the CDR3 reads TGCGCCAGCAGCGAAAACAGTGCCGTCTCCTACGAGCAGTACTTC. It codes for CASSENSAVSYEQYF.

The chain links TRBV5-4 to TRBJ2-5, with TRBD2 matching 9 bases. Germline values: CDR1 SGHNT, CDR2 YYREEE (reference sequence). CDR3 length equals 16 residues. The V and J ends lost 4 bases and 2 bases, in that order; junction bases with no gene match: 9. The CDR3 protein is CASSPRLADSQETQYF. The CDR3 DNA sequence: TGTGCCAGCAGCCCCCGACTAGCGGACTCTCAAGAGACCCAGTACTTC.

The chain employs TRBV7-9 and TRBJ2-7; a weak D match, TRBD2 (6 bases). CDR1 and CDR2 from the germline V gene are SEHNR and FQNEAQ (reference sequence). Trimming stripped 5 bases from V and 0 bases from J, with 14 bases between. The length of the CDR3 is 15 residues. The CDR3, as DNA: TGTGCCAGCAGCGCCCGGGGGTCGAGCTCCTACGAGCAGTACTTC. Translated, it gives CASSARGSSSYEQYF.

This chain joins TRBV6-5 and TRBJ1-2, with D tentatively TRBD1 (6 bases). CDR1 and CDR2 (germline): MNHEY, SVGAGI. V was cut by 4 bases and J by 4 bases, with 16 bases left in between. This CDR3 is built from 15 residues. CDR3 loop: CASSSTGDFFYGYTF. The DNA of the CDR3 is TGTGCCAGCAGTTCGACAGGTGATTTCTTCTATGGCTACACCTTC.

As concerns this clone: Other DNA sequences within the sample encode an identical CDR3. The chain recombines TRBV5-1 with TRBJ2-6; possible D gene TRBD2, 5 bases. Germline-derived CDR1 and CDR2 are SGHRS and YFSETQ. The CDR3 runs 14 residues. V was cut by 0 bases and J by 4 bases, with 5 bases left in between. The CDR3 DNA follows: TGCGCCAGCAGCTTGGCTAGCGGGGCCAACGTCCTGACTTTC. Its protein product is CASSLASGANVLTF.